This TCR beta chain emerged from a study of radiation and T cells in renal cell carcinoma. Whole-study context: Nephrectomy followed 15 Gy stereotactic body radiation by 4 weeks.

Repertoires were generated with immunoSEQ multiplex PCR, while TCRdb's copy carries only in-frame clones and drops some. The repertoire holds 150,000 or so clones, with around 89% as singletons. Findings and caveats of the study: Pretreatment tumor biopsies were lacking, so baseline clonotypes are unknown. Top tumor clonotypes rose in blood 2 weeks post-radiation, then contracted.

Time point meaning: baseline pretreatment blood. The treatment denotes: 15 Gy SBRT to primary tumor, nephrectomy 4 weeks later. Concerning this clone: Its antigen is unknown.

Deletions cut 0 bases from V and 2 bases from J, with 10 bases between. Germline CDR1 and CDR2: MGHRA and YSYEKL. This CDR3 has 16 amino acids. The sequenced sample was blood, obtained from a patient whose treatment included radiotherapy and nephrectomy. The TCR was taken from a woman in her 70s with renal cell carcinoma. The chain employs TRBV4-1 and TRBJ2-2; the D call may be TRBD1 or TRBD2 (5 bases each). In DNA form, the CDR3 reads TGCGCCAGCAGCCAAGAACGAGGGGCCAACACCGGGGAGCTGTTTTTT. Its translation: CASSQERGANTGELFF.